These T cell receptor beta chains were read from a single sample in a study of OX40 agonist ivuxolimab in advanced cancers. Sequencing was performed with immunoSEQ multiplex PCR; in TCRdb, only in-frame clones are kept and a portion is missing. The sample contains 95,000 to 150,000 clones, roughly 90% of which appear only once. The source material was CD4+ or CD8+ T cells sorted from blood, sampled in a trial of the OX40 agonist ivuxolimab. The origin of the receptors is an adult with an advanced solid tumor such as melanoma, head and neck, liver or kidney cancer. Both conserved end residues are part of each CDR3. The D gene is left open where the match is weak. The size of a clone is reported for some rows only, either as once, few or many, or as a class for expanded clones.

d_call: TRBD1
clone_size: -
j_call: TRBJ1-5
v_call: TRBV7-8
cdr3_length: 14
cdr3_nt: TGTGCCAGAGGACAGGGGGGCAGCAATCAGCCCCAGCATTTT
cdr3_aa: CARGQGGSNQPQHF

d_call: -
clone_size: -
j_call: TRBJ1-1
v_call: TRBV18
cdr3_length: 13
cdr3_nt: TGTGCCAGCTCACCAGGGGAGAACACTGAAGCTTTCTTT
cdr3_aa: CASSPGENTEAFF

d_call: -
clone_size: -
j_call: TRBJ2-3
v_call: TRBV5-1
cdr3_length: 12
cdr3_nt: TGCGCCAGCAGCTTGGATGGTGATACGCAGTATTTT
cdr3_aa: CASSLDGDTQYF

d_call: -
clone_size: -
j_call: TRBJ1-2
v_call: TRBV6-1
cdr3_length: 14
cdr3_nt: TGTGCCAGCAGTGAAGCCGGGGGCGGCGATGGCTACACCTTC
cdr3_aa: CASSEAGGGDGYTF

d_call: TRBD2
clone_size: -
j_call: TRBJ2-1
v_call: TRBV15
cdr3_length: 17
cdr3_nt: TGTGCCACCAGCAGAGGATGGCGGGAGATAGCCTACAATGAGCAGTTCTTC
cdr3_aa: CATSRGWREIAYNEQFF

d_call: -
clone_size: -
j_call: TRBJ1-1
v_call: TRBV9
cdr3_length: 15
cdr3_nt: TGTGCCAGCAGCGTAGTGGAGAGGTCGGGCACTGAAGCTTTCTTT
cdr3_aa: CASSVVERSGTEAFF

d_call: -
clone_size: -
j_call: TRBJ1-3
v_call: TRBV29-1
cdr3_length: 13
cdr3_nt: TGCAGCGTTTACACGGGCTCTGGAAACACCATATATTTT
cdr3_aa: CSVYTGSGNTIYF

d_call: -
clone_size: few
j_call: TRBJ1-1
v_call: TRBV19
cdr3_length: 14
cdr3_nt: TGTGCCAGTAGTATCCTCGCCTCGGCCACTGAAGCTTTCTTT
cdr3_aa: CASSILASATEAFF

d_call: -
clone_size: -
j_call: TRBJ2-7
v_call: TRBV6-1
cdr3_length: 13
cdr3_nt: TGTGCCAGCAGTGAAGGCTGGGCCTACGAGCAGTACTTC
cdr3_aa: CASSEGWAYEQYF

d_call: TRBD2
clone_size: -
j_call: TRBJ2-2
v_call: TRBV5-6
cdr3_length: 15
cdr3_nt: TGTGCCAGCAGGCTAGCGGGTACGAACACCGGGGAGCTGTTTTTT
cdr3_aa: CASRLAGTNTGELFF

d_call: -
clone_size: -
j_call: TRBJ1-1
v_call: TRBV7-3
cdr3_length: 14
cdr3_nt: TGTGCCAGCAGCCAGGGGAGGGGTTACGCTGAAGCTTTCTTT
cdr3_aa: CASSQGRGYAEAFF

d_call: -
clone_size: -
j_call: TRBJ2-5
v_call: TRBV5-1
cdr3_length: 16
cdr3_nt: TGCGCCAGCAGCTTGGAGGTTAGCGAGATGGGGGAGACCCAGTACTTC
cdr3_aa: CASSLEVSEMGETQYF

d_call: -
clone_size: -
j_call: TRBJ1-3
v_call: TRBV6-5
cdr3_length: 13
cdr3_nt: TGTGCCAGCAGTTACTCCGCTGGAAACACCATATATTTT
cdr3_aa: CASSYSAGNTIYF